The 17 T cell receptor beta chains reported below all come from one sample, sequenced in a study of response to subunit inactivated influenza vaccine. TCRdb analysed the RT-PCR reads with MiXCR anew, one entry per CDR3 protein. Of 500,000 or so distinct CDR3 sequences in the sample, 16% were seen once. Sequenced material: CD4+ T cells sorted from PBMCs, taken roughly 24 months after vaccination. The source is a man aged 50-75 years who received an inactivated influenza vaccine.

This clonotype was recorded once. The genes are TRBV20-1 and TRBJ2-7; 10 nucleotides align to TRBD2. Germline CDR1 DFQATT, CDR2 SNEGSKA (reference sequence). This CDR3 is 13 amino acids long. The V and J ends lost 7 bases and 9 bases, in that order; junction bases with no gene match: 12. The CDR3 bases are TGCAGTGTACCAGGCCTAGCGGGAGCGACGCAGTACTTC. It is translated as CSVPGLAGATQYF.

This clonotype occurred many times. The chain combines TRBV29-1 with TRBJ2-1; 8 positions match TRBD2. Germline loops: CDR1 SQVTM, CDR2 ANQGSEA. V lost 4 bases, J lost 9 bases, and 11 bases stayed unmatched. The CDR3 is made up of 14 amino acids. In DNA, the CDR3 is TGCAGCGTTGTGCTCCAGCGGGGGCGGGGTGAGCAGTTCTTC. Its protein is CSVVLQRGRGEQFF.

In its sample, this clonotype was seen many times. The chain recombines TRBV7-2 with TRBJ2-7; D may be TRBD1 (6 bases). This CDR3 contains 13 residues. V shed 6 bases and J shed 2 bases, with 11 bases lying between them. Per germline, CDR1 SGHTA and CDR2 FQGNSA. This chain's CDR3 is CASSWGQAYEQYF. The CDR3 region has the DNA TGTGCCAGCAGTTGGGGACAAGCCTACGAGCAGTACTTC. The variable domain in full, with the rest retrieved from reference TRBV7-2 and TRBJ2-7, is GAGVSQSPSNKVTEKGKDVELRCDPISGHTALYWYRQSLGQGLEFLIYFQGNSAPDKSGLPSDRFSAERTGGSVSTLTIQRTQQEDSAVYLCASSWGQAYEQYFGPGTRLTVT.

This clonotype was found many times. The chain couples TRBV7-6 to TRBJ2-3; D may match TRBD1 or TRBD2 (6 bases each). V lost 5 bases to trimming and J lost 2 bases, with 23 bases between them. CDR1 and CDR2 from the germline V gene are SGHVS and FNYEAQ. The CDR3 contains 18 residues. The CDR3 reads CASSPRGYRGRYTDTQYF. CDR3 DNA sequence: TGTGCCAGCAGCCCCAGGGGTTACCGGGGGCGATACACAGATACGCAGTATTTT.

The table lists this clonotype with a few counts. The J gene is TRBJ2-3, the V gene TRBV5-6, with 16 bases identical to TRBD2. CDR1 SGHDT and CDR2 YYEEEE come from the germline V gene. J gave up 6 bases and V 4 bases, and 8 bases lay outside the gene matches. The CDR3 loop spans 17 amino acids. The DNA of the CDR3 is TGTGCCAGCAGCACGGGACTAGCGGGAGGGCCAGGGGATACGCAGTATTTT. Protein: CASSTGLAGGPGDTQYF.

This CDR3 is CASSLAGQGTEAFF. CDR3 DNA sequence: TGTGCCAGCAGCTTAGCGGGACAGGGCACTGAAGCTTTCTTT. The genes are TRBV7-9 and TRBJ1-1, with 9 bases aligning to TRBD1. V trimming: 0 bases; J trimming: 4 bases; junction bases outside the gene matches: 0. The CDR3 extends over 14 amino acids. Germline CDR1 and CDR2: SEHNR and FQNEAQ (reference sequence). Combining the CDR3 with reference TRBV7-9 and TRBJ1-1 gives the whole variable domain DTGVSQNPRHKITKRGQNVTFRCDPISEHNRLYWYRQTLGQGPEFLTYFQNEAQLEKSRLLSDRFSAERPKGSFSTLEIQRTEQGDSAMYLCASSLAGQGTEAFFGQGTRLTVV.

The V call is TRBV7-8, the J call TRBJ2-3; possibly TRBD1 or TRBD2 for D (5 bases each). CDR1 is SGHVS and CDR2 is FQNEAQ in the germline V gene. Trimming removed 3 bases at V and 0 bases at J, with 13 bases between. The CDR3 is made up of 16 amino acids. The CDR3 region is CASSLGTERSTDTQYF. In DNA, the CDR3 is TGTGCCAGCAGCTTGGGGACGGAAAGAAGCACAGATACGCAGTATTTT.

This clonotype turned up a few times. The chain couples TRBV20-1 to TRBJ2-5; D not resolved. This CDR3 has 12 amino acids. The V end was cut by 3 bases, the J end by 0 bases, with 5 bases between. Germline loops: CDR1 DFQATT, CDR2 SNEGSKA (reference sequence). CDR3 sequence: CSASRNQETQYF. The CDR3 DNA follows: TGCAGTGCTAGCAGGAACCAAGAGACCCAGTACTTC.

Only a few counts were recorded for this clonotype. With a much larger clone just one base away, this may be a read error. This chain joins TRBV5-1 and TRBJ2-1; D call uncertain. From germline, CDR1 is SGHRS and CDR2 YFSETQ. The CDR3 has 13 amino acids. V was pared by 1 base and J by 8 bases, with 10 bases between. CDR3 sequence: CASSLLGVDEQFF. In nucleotides, the CDR3 is TGCGCCAGCAGCTTGCTTGGGGTTGATGAGCAGTTCTTC.

This clonotype was detected ten times or more. The chain carries TRBV29-1 and TRBJ2-1; 9 nucleotides match TRBD1. The length of the CDR3 is 19 residues. Germline assignment: CDR1 SQVTM and CDR2 ANQGSEA. The trim removed 4 bases at V and 3 bases at J, leaving 19 bases unmatched. The CDR3 nucleotides are TGCAGCGTTGGGAAAAAGTCCGGGTCCGGGACAGGGATCTACAATGAGCAGTTCTTC. As protein: CSVGKKSGSGTGIYNEQFF.

The chain links TRBV4-1 to TRBJ1-5; tentative D call: TRBD1 (5 bases). This CDR3 comprises 17 residues. V was pared by 0 bases and J by 2 bases, with 14 bases between. CDR1 is MGHRA, CDR2 YSYEKL, per germline. The CDR3 nucleotides read TGCGCCAGCAGCCAAGACCGACAGCTTGGGGGCAATCAGCCCCAGCATTTT. Translation: CASSQDRQLGGNQPQHF.

The CDR3 nucleotides are TGCAGTGCCCCGGAGGAAGGGGGCTCCTACAATGAGCAGTTCTTC. It translates to CSAPEEGGSYNEQFF. V and J are TRBV20-1 and TRBJ2-1, with TRBD1 as a possible D gene (6 bases). Trimming pared 6 bases from V and 0 bases from J, leaving 15 bases between. Looked up from germline, CDR1 is DFQATT and CDR2 is SNEGSKA (reference sequence). The CDR3 is 15 residues long.

The genes are TRBV18 and TRBJ2-3; D unclear. This CDR3 spans 14 amino acids. CDR1 is KGHSH, CDR2 LQKENI, per germline. V gave up 1 base and J gave up 4 bases, with 9 bases separating them. CDR3 amino acids: CASSPLSRADTQYF. DNA of the CDR3: TGTGCCAGCTCACCACTAAGCCGGGCAGATACGCAGTATTTT.

The CDR3 sequence is CAWSVGPEQYF. The CDR3 nucleotides are TGTGCCTGGAGTGTAGGCCCCGAGCAGTACTTC. The chain couples TRBV30 to TRBJ2-7, with unresolved D. V was cut by 0 bases and J by 6 bases, with 6 bases left in between. Germline V gene data show CDR1 as GTSNPN and CDR2 as SVGIG (reference sequence). The CDR3 spans 11 residues. Full variable domain (outside the CDR3, taken from reference TRBV30 and TRBJ2-7): SQTIHQWPATLVQPVGSPLSLECTVEGTSNPNLYWYRQAAGRGLQLLFYSVGIGQISSEVPQNLSASRPQDRQFILSSKKLLLSDSGFYLCAWSVGPEQYFGPGTRLTVT.

This clonotype was counted a few times. The V and J genes are TRBV6-1 and TRBJ2-2, with TRBD2 as a possible D gene (6 bases). Between the trimmed V and J ends, which lost 6 bases and 2 bases, there was a span of 13 bases. The germline V gene has CDR1 MNHNS and CDR2 SASEGT. The CDR3 length is 15 residues. The CDR3 DNA reads as TGTGCCAGCAGCGCACCGGGGGTAAACACCGGGGAGCTGTTTTTT. Its protein product is CASSAPGVNTGELFF.

This clonotype was counted only a few times. CDR3 sequence: CASKVLAGVQANTGELFF. The CDR3 coding sequence is TGTGCCAGTAAAGTACTAGCGGGGGTCCAAGCGAACACCGGGGAGCTGTTTTTT. V is TRBV19 and J is TRBJ2-2; 11 nucleotides align to TRBD2. Germline values: CDR1 LNHDA, CDR2 SQIVND (reference sequence). This CDR3 contains 18 residues. With V trimmed by 7 bases and J by 0 bases, 10 bases remained unmatched.

This clonotype was found a few times. The chain employs TRBV20-1 and TRBJ2-3, with 9 bases that match TRBD2. Trimming removed 5 bases from V and 6 bases from J; junction bases left unmatched: 6. The CDR3 has 13 amino acids. Germline V gene sequence: CDR1 DFQATT, CDR2 SNEGSKA (reference sequence). The CDR3 DNA follows: TGCAGTGCTGTTATTAGCGGGAGTGATACGCAGTATTTT. It translates to CSAVISGSDTQYF.